The rows below give T cell receptor beta chains drawn from one sample of a study of Graves' ophthalmopathy and Graves' hyperthyroidism. TCRdb re-called the multiplex PCR reads with MiXCR, one entry per CDR3 protein. The sample holds 200,000 to 250,000 distinct CDR3 sequences, roughly 21% seen once. Sequencing was done on a sample of peripheral blood. Receptors originate from a woman in her fifties or sixties with Graves' ophthalmopathy. Both conserved end residues are part of each CDR3. The order of the fields is D gene, V gene, clone size, J gene, CDR3 DNA, CDR3 protein. The D gene is left open where the match is weak. Some rows have no size entry. The others give once, few or many, or a class for an expanded clone.

NA,TRBV6-1,NA,TRBJ2-5,TGTGCCATTAAACAGGCAGACCAAGAGACCCAGTACTTC,CAIKQADQETQYF
NA,TRBV28,many,TRBJ2-4,TGTGCCAGCAGTTTAGGGGGGAACAAAAACATTCAGTACTTC,CASSLGGNKNIQYF
NA,TRBV2,many,TRBJ2-7,TGTGCCAGCGGGGCGGTGAATGGGGCCGTCGAGCAGTACTTC,CASGAVNGAVEQYF
NA,TRBV6-5,many,TRBJ2-5,TGTGCCAGCAGTTCCGGCGACTGGGAAGAGACCCAGTACTTC,CASSSGDWEETQYF
TRBD1,TRBV30,NA,TRBJ1-2,TGTGCCTGGAGTTATACAGGGGGCGCGAACTATGGCTACACCTTC,CAWSYTGGANYGYTF
TRBD2,TRBV2,many,TRBJ2-5,TGTGCCAGCAAGCGGGGGATAGGTGAAGAGACCCAGTACTTC,CASKRGIGEETQYF
NA,TRBV20-1,few,TRBJ1-6,TGCAGTGCTAGAGATAACAGGAGGAGTTCACCCCTCCACTTT,CSARDNRRSSPLHF
TRBD1,TRBV28,NA,TRBJ2-7,TGTGCCAGCAGTTTGGAACAGGGGTTCGGCGAGCAGTACTTC,CASSLEQGFGEQYF
NA,TRBV2,many,TRBJ2-3,TGTGCCAGCAGGGCGGATACGCAGTATTTT,CASRADTQYF
TRBD2,TRBV4-2,few,TRBJ2-2,TGTGCCAGCAGCCAAGAGCGCGGGAGGGCCGGGGAGCTGTTTTTT,CASSQERGRAGELFF
TRBD1,TRBV28,NA,TRBJ1-1,TGTGCCAGCAGTCGTCCCGGGACAGGGGGCGCGAGTAAGTACACTGAAGCTTTCTTT,CASSRPGTGGASKYTEAFF
TRBD1,TRBV24-1,many,TRBJ2-4,TGTGCCACCAGTGACCGGACAGGGTTGGATGACATTCAGTACTTC,CATSDRTGLDDIQYF
TRBD2,TRBV4-1,many,TRBJ2-7,TGCGCCAGCAGCCAAGAGCTAGCGGGAGGAAGGTCCTACGAGCAGTACTTC,CASSQELAGGRSYEQYF
TRBD1,TRBV5-1,many,TRBJ2-7,TGCGCCAGCAGACGGGGACAGGGTACGGACGAGCAGTACTTC,CASRRGQGTDEQYF
TRBD1,TRBV19,many,TRBJ2-7,TGTGCCAGTAGTCCGGGACAGTCAACCTACGAGCAGTACTTC,CASSPGQSTYEQYF
NA,TRBV2,many,TRBJ1-1,TGTGCCAGCAGTGAATGGGGATTGAACACTGAAGCTTTCTTT,CASSEWGLNTEAFF
TRBD1,TRBV25-1,many,TRBJ1-3,TGTGCCAGCAGTGCCAGGACAGGGGGATCTGGAAACACCATATATTTT,CASSARTGGSGNTIYF
NA,TRBV14,many,TRBJ2-5,TGTGCCAGCAGCCAAGGACCGACTGGCGGAGAGACCCAGTACTTC,CASSQGPTGGETQYF
TRBD2,TRBV6-1,NA,TRBJ2-5,TGTGCCAGCAGTGACGTCCGGGGGGGCGGAGAGACCCAGTACTTC,CASSDVRGGGETQYF